The 7 T cell receptor beta chains presented below share a single source sample, sequenced in a study of T cells in Graves' hyperthyroidism and ophthalmopathy. RNA transcripts were the template for amplifying TCR beta CDR3 regions. The HTBI set primed first-round TCR CDR3 RT-PCR. TCRdb fed the multiplex PCR reads into MiXCR, producing one record per CDR3 protein. The table has about 640,000 distinct CDR3 sequences, approximately 14% seen once; the top ten hold around 12%. Sequenced material: blood. Source of these receptors: a woman between 50 and 59 years old with Graves' ophthalmopathy.

As concerns this clonotype: A clone one base away is much larger, so this may be a read error. This chain connects TRBV2 to TRBJ2-3, with D possibly TRBD2 on 5 matching bases. The V gene's germline CDR1 is SNHLY and CDR2 FYNNEI. This CDR3 is built from 16 residues. Trimming stripped 7 bases from V and 2 bases from J, with 19 bases between. CDR3 loop: CASIVPAEVPTDTQYF. CDR3 DNA sequence: TGTGCCAGCATCGTGCCAGCGGAGGTCCCCACAGATACGCAGTATTTT.

In its sample, this clonotype was seen many times. J is TRBJ1-5 and V is TRBV15; D uncertain. The germline V gene encodes CDR1 LNHNV and CDR2 YYDKDF (reference sequence). The ends were cut back, 0 bases at V and 4 bases at J, with 10 bases in the middle. The CDR3 covers 15 residues. The CDR3 region has the DNA TGTGCCACCAGCAGAGATAGTTTGGAAAATCAGCCCCAGCATTTT. Protein: CATSRDSLENQPQHF.

This clonotype appeared many times. The chain has TRBV12-3 or TRBV12-4 and TRBJ2-7, with TRBD2 as a possible D gene (6 bases). Trimming took 8 bases from V and 3 from J, leaving 17 bases between them. This CDR3 region has 14 residues. The CDR3: CASSKPGSSYEQYF. CDR3 sequence (DNA): TGTGCCAGCTCGAAACCCGGGAGTAGCTACGAGCAGTACTTC.

In its sample, this clonotype was seen many times. The V call is TRBV24-1, the J call TRBJ1-5; D is ambiguous. Trimming shortened V by 0 bases and J by 4 bases, and 6 bases separated the two germline ends. From germline, CDR1 is KGHDR and CDR2 SFDVKD. The CDR3 length is 14 residues. CDR3 DNA sequence: TGTGCCACCAGTGATTTGGGTGGGAATCAGCCCCAGCATTTT. Encoded protein: CATSDLGGNQPQHF.

This clonotype was recorded many times. V and J are TRBV7-2 and TRBJ1-5, with D hard to call. The CDR3 length is 15 residues. Germline CDR1 is SGHTA and CDR2 is FQGNSA. Trimming cost V 1 base and J 3 bases, with 10 bases left between them. CDR3 region: CASSLDRSINQPQHF. The CDR3, as DNA: TGTGCCAGCAGCTTAGATAGGTCCATCAATCAGCCCCAGCATTTT.

This clonotype occurred a few times. This chain joins TRBV24-1 and TRBJ2-1, with 8 bases that match TRBD1. This CDR3 comprises 16 residues. Losses at the gene ends were 3 bases for V and 10 bases for J; bases not matched to a gene: 13. Germline V gene data show CDR1 as KGHDR and CDR2 as SFDVKD. The CDR3: CATSDRGQEGGWEQFF. For the CDR3, the DNA is TGTGCCACCAGTGATCGGGGACAGGAAGGAGGTTGGGAGCAGTTCTTC.

This clonotype has ten or more counts. V and J are TRBV28 and TRBJ1-3; possibly TRBD1 for D (5 bases). Germline CDR1 reads MDHEN; CDR2 reads SYDVKM. V was shortened by 5 bases and J by 8 bases, with 16 bases between the two germline ends. The CDR3 is made up of 14 amino acids. In nucleotides, the CDR3 is TGTGCCAGCAGTGGCGCAGGGAGGGTACACACCATATATTTT. Translating gives CASSGAGRVHTIYF.